The clone carrying this TCR beta chain was detected many times. The TCR beta CDR3 regions underwent amplification using RNA transcripts as the source. During a first-round RT-PCR of the TCR CDR3, the HTBI primer set was used. TCRdb re-derived calls from the multiplex PCR reads in MiXCR, one entry per CDR3 protein. The table shows hundreds of thousands of distinct CDR3 sequences, with 14% to 15% occurring only once. This record belongs to a study of T cells in Graves' hyperthyroidism and ophthalmopathy. V lost 10 bases to trimming and J lost 2 bases; unmatched junction nucleotides: 9. The length of the CDR3 is 14 residues. The V gene's germline CDR1 is WSHSY and CDR2 SAAADI.

The sequenced sample was blood. This chain links TRBV10-2 with TRBJ2-3; the match to TRBD2 covers 7 bases. The clonotype was recovered from a man aged 18 to 29 with Graves' ophthalmopathy. As DNA, the CDR3 is TGCGCCACAGTGGCGAGCGGGACCACAGATACGCAGTATTTT. As protein: CATVASGTTDTQYF.